A single sample gave rise to the 23 T cell receptor beta chains below, sequenced in a study of blood T cell repertoires in COVID-19. Only in-frame clones appear in the TCRdb table, and some are missing; sequencing was by immunoSEQ multiplex PCR. This table has 400,000 to 550,000 clones, around 88% appearing once. Sequenced input: peripheral blood. These receptors were obtained from a woman under 40 with acute or convalescent COVID-19.

The chain couples TRBV30 to TRBJ1-2; TRBD1 matches 7 bases. The J segment lost 8 bases and the V segment lost 3 bases, leaving 9 bases of the junction unmatched. The germline V gene encodes CDR1 GTSNPN and CDR2 SVGIG (reference sequence). This CDR3 has 13 amino acids. CDR3: CAWSEDRVGGYTF. The CDR3 DNA reads TGTGCCTGGAGCGAAGACAGGGTCGGAGGCTACACCTTC. The full variable domain, with the rest looked up from reference TRBV30 and TRBJ1-2, is SQTIHQWPATLVQPVGSPLSLECTVEGTSNPNLYWYRQAAGRGLQLLFYSVGIGQISSEVPQNLSASRPQDRQFILSSKKLLLSDSGFYLCAWSEDRVGGYTFGSGTRLTVV.

The CDR3 loop reads CATGYSYGYTF. The CDR3 coding sequence is TGCGCCACAGGGTACTCCTATGGCTACACCTTC. This chain uses TRBV5-1 with TRBJ1-2, with TRBD1 as a possible D gene (5 bases). The CDR3 is 11 residues long. V lost 9 bases, J lost 4 bases, and 10 bases lay in between. CDR1 and CDR2 from the germline V gene are SGHRS and YFSETQ. The entire variable domain, with the rest obtained from reference TRBV5-1 and TRBJ1-2, is as follows: KAGVTQTPRYLIKTRGQQVTLSCSPISGHRSVSWYQQTPGQGLQFLFEYFSETQRNKGNFPGRFSGRQFSNSRSEMNVSTLELGDSALYLCATGYSYGYTFGSGTRLTVV.

The chain employs TRBV5-1 and TRBJ2-1; D gene ambiguous. Germline V CDR1 and CDR2: SGHRS, YFSETQ. The CDR3 contains 15 residues. Trimming took 3 bases from V and 0 from J, leaving 10 bases between them. CDR3 amino acids: CASSSHWSSYNEQFF. The CDR3, as DNA: TGCGCCAGCAGCTCACATTGGAGCTCCTACAATGAGCAGTTCTTC.

The V and J genes are TRBV5-5 and TRBJ1-1; D is possibly TRBD1 (6 bases). CDR3 length: 13 amino acids. In germline, CDR1 is SGHKS, CDR2 YYEKEE (reference sequence). V was pared by 7 bases and J by 4 bases, with 14 bases between. The CDR3 loop reads CASGWDIRTEAFF. In DNA, the CDR3 is TGTGCCAGCGGTTGGGACATCCGCACTGAAGCTTTCTTT.

The genes are TRBV6-5 and TRBJ1-2, with D possibly TRBD1 on 6 matching bases. Germline loops: CDR1 MNHEY, CDR2 SVGAGI. Between the trimmed V and J ends, which lost 10 bases and 2 bases, there was a span of 14 bases. This CDR3 spans 13 amino acids. The CDR3 DNA reads as TGTGCCACCAGAACCGGGACAAACTATGGCTACACCTTC. The encoded protein is CATRTGTNYGYTF.

V gene TRBV5-5 combines with J gene TRBJ2-5, with a tentative D call TRBD1 (6 bases). The CDR3 is 13 residues long. The germline V gene has CDR1 SGHKS and CDR2 YYEKEE (reference sequence). V lost 0 bases to trimming and J lost 3 bases, with 6 bases between them. DNA for the CDR3: TGTGCCAGCAGCTTGGACAGGGAAGAGACCCAGTACTTC. Translated, it gives CASSLDREETQYF.

The rearrangement links TRBV19 to TRBJ1-5; no reliable D call. This CDR3 is built from 11 residues. Germline assignment: CDR1 LNHDA and CDR2 SQIVND (reference sequence). Trimming took 5 bases from V and 15 from J, leaving 14 bases between them. The chain's CDR3 is CASSSPLFRHF. For the CDR3, the DNA is TGTGCCAGTAGTTCCCCTTTATTCCGGCATTTT.

J is TRBJ2-1 and V is TRBV19, with TRBD1 identical over 7 bases. Looked up from germline, CDR1 is LNHDA and CDR2 is SQIVND (reference sequence). The trim removed 0 bases at V and 6 bases at J, leaving 5 bases unmatched. The CDR3 loop spans 15 amino acids. Here the CDR3 reads CASSIDWGQLNEQFF. Here the CDR3 DNA reads TGTGCCAGTAGTATAGATTGGGGACAGCTCAATGAGCAGTTCTTC.

The chain joins TRBV6-5 to TRBJ1-2; tentatively, D is TRBD1 (5 bases). This CDR3 spans 15 amino acids. Germline V gene lookup returns CDR1 MNHEY and CDR2 SVGAGI. Trimming cost V 2 bases and J 7 bases, with 17 bases left between them. The CDR3 loop is CASSYAKAGSGGYTF. The CDR3 nucleotides read TGTGCCAGCAGTTACGCGAAAGCAGGGTCGGGTGGCTACACCTTC.

Note on this clone: One end of the junction fails to match germline, which may point to a read error. The chain links TRBV5-5 to TRBJ2-7; TRBD2 matches at 12 bases. Germline CDR1 reads SGHKS; CDR2 reads YYEKEE (reference sequence). The CDR3 is made up of 12 amino acids. For the CDR3, the DNA is TGTGCCAGCAGCTTGGGGACTAGCGGGGTGAACTTC. This encodes CASSLGTSGVNF.

The chain joins TRBV12-3 or TRBV12-4 to TRBJ2-1; 10 nucleotides agree with TRBD2. The CDR3 spans 13 residues. Trimming took 8 bases from V and 10 from J; bases not matched to a gene: 8. CDR3 residues: CASGTSEPYEQFF. For the CDR3, the DNA is TGTGCCAGCGGGACTAGCGAACCCTACGAGCAGTTCTTC.

The chain links TRBV30 to TRBJ2-3; D is possibly TRBD2 (6 bases). Germline CDR1 and CDR2: GTSNPN and SVGIG (reference sequence). V was cut by 3 bases and J by 5 bases, with 21 bases left in between. The CDR3 covers 16 residues. The CDR3 loop is CAWSGGIGLRIDTQYF. CDR3 bases: TGTGCCTGGAGCGGCGGGATCGGTTTAAGGATAGATACGCAGTATTTT.

The V and J genes are TRBV18 and TRBJ1-1, with TRBD1 as a possible D gene (6 bases). The CDR3 runs 14 residues. Germline V lookup: CDR1 KGHSH, CDR2 LQKENI. Trimming cost V 2 bases and J 5 bases, with 12 bases left between them. The CDR3 loop reads CASSPNRESTEAFF. CDR3 DNA sequence: TGTGCCAGCTCACCAAACAGGGAGAGTACTGAAGCTTTCTTT.

The chain recombines TRBV28 with TRBJ2-7; D gene uncertain. Germline V gene sequence: CDR1 MDHEN, CDR2 SYDVKM. The CDR3 extends over 18 amino acids. V was pared by 6 bases and J by 3 bases, with 27 bases between. In DNA form, the CDR3 reads TGTGCCAGCAGCCCCCTCTTGGGCCCGAAAAAACTCCTCTACGAGCAGTACTTC. It specifies CASSPLLGPKKLLYEQYF.

J is TRBJ1-1 and V is TRBV12-3 or TRBV12-4, with D unresolved. The length of the CDR3 is 13 residues. The germline V and J ends were trimmed by 6 bases and 4 bases, with 12 bases remaining between them. CDR3 sequence reads: CASSSNTGTEAFF. DNA for the CDR3: TGTGCCAGCAGCTCCAACACGGGCACTGAAGCTTTCTTT.

The rearrangement links TRBV11-2 to TRBJ1-6; 7 bases are a match to TRBD1. From germline, CDR1 is SGHAT and CDR2 FQNNGV. The trim removed 5 bases at V and 5 bases at J, leaving 6 bases unmatched. The CDR3 runs to 15 residues. CDR3 in DNA: TGTGCCAGCAGCCTATTTCAGGGGGATAATTCACCCCTCCACTTT. Translating gives CASSLFQGDNSPLHF. Combining the CDR3 with reference TRBV11-2 and TRBJ1-6 gives the whole variable domain EAGVAQSPRYKIIEKRQSVAFWCNPISGHATLYWYQQILGQGPKLLIQFQNNGVVDDSQLPKDRFSAERLKGVDSTLKIQPAKLEDSAVYLCASSLFQGDNSPLHFGNGTRLTVT.

CDR3 region: CASSGGTGTRGGNTIYF. As DNA, the CDR3 is TGTGCCAGCAGTGGCGGGACAGGGACTCGAGGAGGAAACACCATATATTTT. The rearrangement links TRBV6-1 to TRBJ1-3, with TRBD1 identical over 9 bases. Looked up from germline, CDR1 is MNHNS and CDR2 is SASEGT. The CDR3 runs to 17 residues. Trimming cost V 4 bases and J 4 bases; bases outside gene matches: 11.

As for this clone: Different DNA sequences within this sample yield the same CDR3. The chain couples TRBV12-3 or TRBV12-4 to TRBJ1-5; D is ambiguous. V was trimmed by 3 bases and J by 0 bases, leaving 3 bases between them. The CDR3 totals 13 residues. CDR3 in amino acids: CASSFGSNQPQHF. CDR3 nucleotide sequence: TGTGCCAGCAGTTTCGGTAGCAATCAGCCCCAGCATTTT.

This chain connects TRBV2 to TRBJ2-2; tentatively, D is TRBD1 (6 bases). The CDR3 is 14 residues long. Trimming shortened V by 7 bases and J by 9 bases, and 18 bases separated the two germline ends. Germline V gives CDR1 SNHLY, CDR2 FYNNEI. CDR3 in DNA: TGTGCCAGCAAGGCCAGGGGCCAATTTAGGGAGCTGTTTTTT. It codes for CASKARGQFRELFF.

The chain uses TRBV5-1 and TRBJ1-3, with TRBD1 matching 9 bases. Germline assignment: CDR1 SGHRS and CDR2 YFSETQ. This CDR3 is built from 15 residues. V shed 4 bases and J 2 bases; nucleotides not matched to a gene: 4. The CDR3 loop is CASSQWTGAGNTIYF. Written as DNA, the CDR3 is TGCGCCAGCAGCCAATGGACAGGGGCTGGAAACACCATATATTTT.

The rearrangement uses TRBV3-1 (or the pseudogene TRBV3-2) and TRBJ1-1; D is unresolved. Germline V lookup: CDR1 LGHDT, CDR2 YNNKEL (reference sequence). The CDR3 contains 13 residues. Trimming removed 4 bases from V and 2 bases from J, with 8 bases in between. This CDR3 is CASSLGGNTEAFF. The CDR3 DNA is TGTGCCAGCAGCCTCGGAGGAAACACTGAAGCTTTCTTT.

The genes are TRBV7-9 and TRBJ2-7, with TRBD2 matching over 13 bases. Germline-derived CDR1 and CDR2 are SEHNR and FQNEAQ (reference sequence). J was trimmed by 2 bases and V by 1 base; bases with no gene match: 2. This CDR3 spans 16 amino acids. The CDR3 bases are TGTGCCAGCAGCTTAGGACTAGCGGGGGGAACCTACGAGCAGTACTTC. It encodes CASSLGLAGGTYEQYF.

Of note for this clone: Its ends do not fully match the called genes, so a read error is possible. The V call is TRBV9, the J call TRBJ2-3; a possible D gene is TRBD2 (5 bases). This CDR3 spans 13 amino acids. Germline loops: CDR1 SGDLS, CDR2 YYNGEE. The DNA of the CDR3 is TGTGCCAGCAGCGTAGCTAGCAGAGATACGCAGTATTTT. Protein sequence: CASSVASRDTQYF.